This T cell receptor beta chain was retrieved from a study of beta chain features in type 1 diabetes. Points from the study as a whole: Shortening that was moderate but significant affected the TCRB CDR3s of Type 1 diabetes patients in all four CD4+ subsets.

Details on this clone: Its specificity is unknown.

Reverse transcribing all isolated RNA meant expressed TCRB transcripts were sequenced. The repertoire was sequenced with immunoSEQ multiplex PCR; TCRdb's copy has only in-frame clones and lacks some. The sample has 600,000 to 700,000 clones, around 12% seen once. Germline V gives CDR1 SGHTA, CDR2 FQGNSA. Trimming removed 0 bases at V and 7 bases at J, with 21 bases between. This CDR3 is built from 18 residues. The chain is built from TRBV7-2 and TRBJ1-4, with D possibly TRBD1 on 5 matching bases. Specimen: naive CD4+ T cells from blood. The TCR comes from a man aged 30-40 years with type 1 diabetes. In nucleotides, the CDR3 is TGTGCCAGCAGCTTAGCCGGGGCGACGGGCTACGGACGTGAAAAACTGTTTTTT. It codes for CASSLAGATGYGREKLFF.